The clone carrying this TCR beta chain was observed a few times. Its matching antigen is unknown. One entry per CDR3 protein, called by TCRdb with MiXCR from the RT-PCR reads. There are 650,000 to 850,000 distinct CDR3 sequences in the sample; approximately 15% occur only once, and approximately 7% lies in the top ten. The source of the sample is a study of response to subunit inactivated influenza vaccine. General study results and limits: Few new T cells, the authors suggested, are recruited by each seasonal influenza vaccination.

There are 13 residues in the CDR3. Trimming took 3 bases from V and 6 from J; bases not matched to a gene: 5. From germline, CDR1 is DFQATT and CDR2 SNEGSKA (reference sequence). The chain joins TRBV20-1 to TRBJ2-4; 7 nucleotides match TRBD2. This TCR was recovered from a man aged 50 to 60 who received an inactivated influenza vaccine. The starting material was PBMCs from blood, obtained 14 to 15 days before vaccination. In nucleotides, the CDR3 is TGCAGTGCTAGTTTGGGCGGGAGAAACATTCAGTACTTC. As protein: CSASLGGRNIQYF.